This T cell receptor beta chain was sequenced during a study of T cell repertoires in cytomegalovirus infection. Study-level findings and limits: Carriage of CMV together with the relevant HLA was identifiable through cumulative public TCR beta family frequency. Ex vivo, HLA-C-restricted CMV-specific TCR beta clonotypes prevailed over the rest of the response.

TCRdb analysed the reads with MiXCR anew, one entry per CDR3 protein. The sample lists about 180,000 distinct CDR3 sequences; over 13% were seen once. This clonotype was counted at least ten times. What it binds is unknown. Per the germline V gene, CDR1 is SGHTA and CDR2 is FQGNSA. Trimming cost V 0 bases and J 2 bases, with 8 bases left between them. The CDR3 is 15 residues long. This rearrangement joins TRBV7-2 to TRBJ1-5; D may be TRBD1 (5 bases). The source of this sequence is a human donor in good health (CMV status not recorded). Some clones in this sample may be carry-over from other donors' samples. The sample comprised PBMCs. Here the CDR3 reads CASSLATGGNQPQHF. The CDR3 nucleotides read TGTGCCAGCAGCTTAGCGACGGGGGGCAATCAGCCCCAGCATTTT.